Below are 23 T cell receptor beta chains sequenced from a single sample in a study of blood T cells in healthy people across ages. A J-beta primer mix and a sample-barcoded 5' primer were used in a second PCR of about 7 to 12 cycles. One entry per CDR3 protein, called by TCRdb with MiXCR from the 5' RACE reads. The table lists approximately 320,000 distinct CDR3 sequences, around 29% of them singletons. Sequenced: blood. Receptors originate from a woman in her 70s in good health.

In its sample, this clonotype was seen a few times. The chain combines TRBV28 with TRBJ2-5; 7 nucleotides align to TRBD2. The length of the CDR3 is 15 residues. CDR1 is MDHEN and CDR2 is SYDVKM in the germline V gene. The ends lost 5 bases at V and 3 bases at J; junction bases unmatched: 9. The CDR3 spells CASSRDLGGEETQYF. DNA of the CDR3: TGTGCCAGCAGTAGGGATCTTGGGGGGGAAGAGACCCAGTACTTC. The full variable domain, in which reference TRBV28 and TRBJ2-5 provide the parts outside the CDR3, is DVKVTQSSRYLVKRTGEKVFLECVQDMDHENMFWYRQDPGLGLRLIYFSYDVKMKEKGDIPEGYSVSREKKERFSLILESASTNQTSMYLCASSRDLGGEETQYFGPGTRLLVL.

CDR3 nucleotide sequence: TGTGCCAGCAGTTTCTCCGGGACTAGGGTAAACGAGCAGTACTTC. This gives the protein CASSFSGTRVNEQYF. The genes are TRBV6-2 or TRBV6-3 and TRBJ2-7, with 8 nucleotides matching TRBD2. The trim removed 4 bases at V and 5 bases at J, leaving 10 bases unmatched. Germline CDR1 is MNHEY and CDR2 is SVGEGT. The CDR3 length is 15 residues.

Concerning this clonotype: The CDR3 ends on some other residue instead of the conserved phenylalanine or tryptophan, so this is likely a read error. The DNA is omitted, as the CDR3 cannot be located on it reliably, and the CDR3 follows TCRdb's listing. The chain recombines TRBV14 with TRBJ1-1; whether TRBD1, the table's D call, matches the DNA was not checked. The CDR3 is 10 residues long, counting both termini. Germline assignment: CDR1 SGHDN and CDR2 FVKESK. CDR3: CASSLGREQI.

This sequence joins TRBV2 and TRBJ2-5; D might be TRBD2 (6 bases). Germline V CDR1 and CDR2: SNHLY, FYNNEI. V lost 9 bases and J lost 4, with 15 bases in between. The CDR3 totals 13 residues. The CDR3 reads CASREEVGETQYF. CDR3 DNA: TGTGCCAGTAGGGAGGAGGTGGGAGAGACCCAGTACTTC.

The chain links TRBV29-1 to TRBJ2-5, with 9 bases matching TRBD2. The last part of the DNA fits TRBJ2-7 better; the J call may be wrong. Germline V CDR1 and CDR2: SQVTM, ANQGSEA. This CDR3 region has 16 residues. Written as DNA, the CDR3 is TGCAGCGTTGAAGGAGCGGGAGGCCCTCCACCCTACGAGCAGTACTTC. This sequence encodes CSVEGAGGPPPYEQYF.

The CDR3 is CASIRRDEQFF. DNA for the CDR3: TGTGCCAGCATCAGGAGGGATGAGCAGTTCTTC. The chain carries TRBV2 and TRBJ2-1; D might be TRBD2 (6 bases). The CDR3 sequence is 11 residues long. Looked up from germline, CDR1 is SNHLY and CDR2 is FYNNEI. V gave up 7 bases and J gave up 8 bases, with 9 bases separating them.

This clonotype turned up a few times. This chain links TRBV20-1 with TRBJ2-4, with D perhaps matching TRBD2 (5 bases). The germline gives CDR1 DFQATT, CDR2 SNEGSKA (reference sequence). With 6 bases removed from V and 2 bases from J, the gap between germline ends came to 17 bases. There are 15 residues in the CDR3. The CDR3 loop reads CSADGRGVTKNIQYF. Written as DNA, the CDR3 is TGCAGTGCAGATGGACGGGGAGTAACCAAAAACATTCAGTACTTC.

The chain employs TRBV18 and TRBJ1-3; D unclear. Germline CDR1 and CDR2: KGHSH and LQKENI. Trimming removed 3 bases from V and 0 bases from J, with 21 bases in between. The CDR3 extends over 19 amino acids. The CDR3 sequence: CASSPLFLGEKFSGNTIYF. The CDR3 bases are TGTGCCAGCTCACCTCTATTTTTGGGCGAAAAATTCTCTGGAAACACCATATATTTT.

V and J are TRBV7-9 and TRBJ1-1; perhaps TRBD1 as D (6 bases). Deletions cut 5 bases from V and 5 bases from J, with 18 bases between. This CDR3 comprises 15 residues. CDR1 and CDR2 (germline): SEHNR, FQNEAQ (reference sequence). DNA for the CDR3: TGTGCCAGCAGCCCCAGGACAGCCGGGGTTACTGAAGCTTTCTTT. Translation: CASSPRTAGVTEAFF.

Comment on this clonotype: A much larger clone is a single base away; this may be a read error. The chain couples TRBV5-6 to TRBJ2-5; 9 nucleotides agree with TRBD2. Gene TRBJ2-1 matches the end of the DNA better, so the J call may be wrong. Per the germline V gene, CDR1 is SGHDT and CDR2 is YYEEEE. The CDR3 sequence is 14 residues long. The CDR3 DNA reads TGTACCAGCAGCTTGACTAGCGGAGGTGGCGAGCAGTTCTTC. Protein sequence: CTSSLTSGGGEQFF.

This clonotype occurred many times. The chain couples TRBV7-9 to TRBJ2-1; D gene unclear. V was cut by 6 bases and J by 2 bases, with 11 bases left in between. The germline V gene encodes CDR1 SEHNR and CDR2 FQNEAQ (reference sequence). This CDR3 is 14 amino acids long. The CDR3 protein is CASRPSPTYNEQFF. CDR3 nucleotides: TGTGCCAGCAGACCTAGTCCGACCTACAATGAGCAGTTCTTC.

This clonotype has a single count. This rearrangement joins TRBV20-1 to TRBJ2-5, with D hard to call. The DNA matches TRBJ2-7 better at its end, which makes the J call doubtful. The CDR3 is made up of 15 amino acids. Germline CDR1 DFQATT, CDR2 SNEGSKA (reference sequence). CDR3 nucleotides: TGCAGTGCTAGAGGTCCGCACCTGAGCTCCTACGAGCAGTACTTC. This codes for CSARGPHLSSYEQYF.

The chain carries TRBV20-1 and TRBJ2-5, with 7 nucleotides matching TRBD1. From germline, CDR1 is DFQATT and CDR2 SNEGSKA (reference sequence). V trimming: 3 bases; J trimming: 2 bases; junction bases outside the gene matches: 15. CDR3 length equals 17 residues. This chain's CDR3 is CSASHRSRDRLQETQYF. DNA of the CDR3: TGCAGTGCTAGCCACCGGAGCCGGGACAGACTGCAAGAGACCCAGTACTTC.

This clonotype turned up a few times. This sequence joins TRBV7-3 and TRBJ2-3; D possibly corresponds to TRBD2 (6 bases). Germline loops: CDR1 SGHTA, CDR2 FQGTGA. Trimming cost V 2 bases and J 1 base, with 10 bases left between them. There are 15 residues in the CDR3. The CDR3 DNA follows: TGTGCCAGCAGCTTACGCGGGGTGGGCACAGATACGCAGTATTTT. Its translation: CASSLRGVGTDTQYF.

For the CDR3, the DNA is TGCAGTGCTAGAGATTTGGGCACTTATAGCAATCAGCCCCAGCATTTT. It is translated as CSARDLGTYSNQPQHF. This sequence joins TRBV20-1 and TRBJ1-5; D not resolved. CDR1 and CDR2 from the germline V gene are DFQATT and SNEGSKA (reference sequence). This CDR3 has 16 amino acids. V was clipped by 0 bases and J by 0 bases, with 12 bases between them.

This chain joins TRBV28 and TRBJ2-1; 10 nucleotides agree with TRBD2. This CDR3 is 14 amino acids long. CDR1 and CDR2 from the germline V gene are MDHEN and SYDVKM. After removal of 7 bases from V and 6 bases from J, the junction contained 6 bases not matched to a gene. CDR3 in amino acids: CASIVSSGSNEQFF. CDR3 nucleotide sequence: TGTGCCAGCATTGTTTCTAGCGGGAGCAATGAGCAGTTCTTC.

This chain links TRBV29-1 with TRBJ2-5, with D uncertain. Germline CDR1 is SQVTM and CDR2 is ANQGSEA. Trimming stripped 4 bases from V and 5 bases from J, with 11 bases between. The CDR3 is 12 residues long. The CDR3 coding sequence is TGCAGCGTTGGAAGCGCGGCTGAGACCCAGTACTTC. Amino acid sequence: CSVGSAAETQYF.

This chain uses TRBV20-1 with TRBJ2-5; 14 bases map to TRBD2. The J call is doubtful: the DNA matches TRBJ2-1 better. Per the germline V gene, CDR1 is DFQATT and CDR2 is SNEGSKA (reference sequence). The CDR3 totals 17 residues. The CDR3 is CSARDRTSGRLYNEQFF. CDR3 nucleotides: TGCAGTGCTAGAGACCGGACTAGCGGGAGGCTATACAATGAGCAGTTCTTC.

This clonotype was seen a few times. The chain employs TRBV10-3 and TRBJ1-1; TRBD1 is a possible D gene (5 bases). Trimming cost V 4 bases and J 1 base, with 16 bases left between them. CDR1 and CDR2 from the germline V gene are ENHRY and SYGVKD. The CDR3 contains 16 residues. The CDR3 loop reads CAISARAGGENTEAFF. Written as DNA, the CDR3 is TGTGCCATCAGTGCCAGGGCAGGAGGCGAGAACACTGAAGCTTTCTTT.

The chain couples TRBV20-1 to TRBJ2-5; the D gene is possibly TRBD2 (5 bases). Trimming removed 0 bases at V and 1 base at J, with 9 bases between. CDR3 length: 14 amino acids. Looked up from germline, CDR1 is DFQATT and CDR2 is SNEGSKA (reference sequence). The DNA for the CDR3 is TGCAGTGCTAGAGATGGTCGGGGCCAAGAGACCCAGTACTTC. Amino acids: CSARDGRGQETQYF.

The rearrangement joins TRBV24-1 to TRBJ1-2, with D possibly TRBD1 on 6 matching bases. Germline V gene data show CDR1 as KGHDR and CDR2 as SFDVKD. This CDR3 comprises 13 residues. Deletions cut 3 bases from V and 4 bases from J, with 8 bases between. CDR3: CATSDTDSYGYTF. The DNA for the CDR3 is TGTGCCACCAGTGATACGGACAGCTATGGCTACACCTTC.

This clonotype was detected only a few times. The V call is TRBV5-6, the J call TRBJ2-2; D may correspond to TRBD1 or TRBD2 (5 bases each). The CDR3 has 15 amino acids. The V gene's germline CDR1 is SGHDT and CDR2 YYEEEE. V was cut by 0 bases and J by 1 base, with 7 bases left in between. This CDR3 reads CASSLVGENTGELFF. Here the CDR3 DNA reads TGTGCCAGCAGCTTGGTGGGGGAGAACACCGGGGAGCTGTTTTTT.

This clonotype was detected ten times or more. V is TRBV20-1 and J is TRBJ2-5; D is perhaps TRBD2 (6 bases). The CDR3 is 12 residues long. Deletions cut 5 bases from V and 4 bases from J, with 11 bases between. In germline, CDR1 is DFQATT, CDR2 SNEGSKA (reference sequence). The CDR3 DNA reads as TGCAGTGCTCTAGGACTAACAGAGACCCAGTACTTC. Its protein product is CSALGLTETQYF.